The TCR beta chain under discussion was sequenced for a study of blood T cell repertoires in COVID-19 (dated by TCRdb to the early 2020s). For the wider study: Collaborator samples came from the United States, Italy and Spain and covered acute and convalescent phases of COVID-19. Deeply sampled blood TCRbeta repertoires from subjects exposed to, actively infected with, or recovered from COVID-19 were included in the dataset. The repertoires were released in a freely available public database intended as a resource for research on the immune response to SARS-CoV-2. Where HLA class I and class II types were available, the types were taken from metadata supplied by the sample provider, not from assay-based typing. The prospective study material was composed of cDNA or gDNA derived from T cells, B-cell-depleted T cells, or PBMCs. A de-identified subject ID, COVID-19 status, age in years and sex were almost always included in the sample metadata. The samples were drawn from the first 160 participants of the ongoing ImmuneRACE study and from 1,254 subjects provided by 6 global collaborators.

A second Seattle source provided samples from volunteer blood donors who had recovered from COVID-19. Whole blood was collected in K2EDTA tubes by collaborating institutions according to the institutions' own protocols. For TCRbeta analysis, collaborators shipped samples in one of three forms: frozen whole blood, isolated PBMCs, or DNA extracted from either of those sample types. Measured from the cysteine to the phenylalanine, the CDR3 is 16 residues long. This entry keeps only the CDR3 DNA: 48 bases, framed from base 1. The CDR1 and CDR2 encoded by the germline V gene are SGHDN and FVKESK. Relative to germline, V is missing 0 bases and J is missing 4 bases, with 8 bases of the junction outside any gene match. A word on this clone: Its antigen has not been determined. Per-base qualities were not stored, and no clone one base away is much larger.

The research as a whole found: How much clinical and demographic metadata was included differed by source and by participant, and the metadata was provided uncurated.

The immunoSEQ Assay, a bias-controlled multiplex PCR, was used to amplify TCRbeta CDR3 regions from genomic DNA. In the paper's pipeline: The number of nucleated cells in each sample was estimated from the amplification of reference gene primers within the assay. To quantify the absolute abundance of each unique TCRbeta CDR3 rearrangement, sequence reads were collapsed and filtered. Productive Simpson clonality was computed per sample as the square root of Simpson's diversity index over productive rearrangements. TCRdb took this table from immuneACCESS and kept in-frame rearrangements with V and J called. Such tables lack part of the clones; where checked against another copy, unresolved V genes explain under half of the gap, and the rest is unexplained. V, J and clone size were drawn from that table, and D and trimming were deduced from the DNA. The sample table holds more than 90,000 clones, of which about 86% were seen once. The ten largest clones represent 7.9% of the sample.

What was sequenced was peripheral blood. In this chain, TRBV14 is recombined with TRBJ2-7, and TRBD1 aligns with 8 junction nucleotides. The TCR comes from a man between 65 and 79 years old who had recovered from COVID-19. Read as DNA, the sequence is TGTGCCAGCAGCCAAGAGTGGCAGGGGGCGCGGTACGAGCAGTACTTC. This yields the protein CASSQEWQGARYEQYF.